These T cell receptor beta chains were read from a single sample in a study of blood T cell repertoires in COVID-19. Profiled with immunoSEQ multiplex PCR; TCRdb holds only in-frame clones, not every one. Of around 340,000 clones detected, 80% to 90% appear once; the ten largest clones hold about 3%. The sample taken for sequencing was peripheral blood. All receptors derive from a man between 25 and 39 years old with active or convalescent COVID-19. Each CDR3 is given with its conserved first and last residue. The order of the fields is CDR3 protein, CDR3 DNA, D gene, clone size, V gene, J gene. D genes are given only for firm matches. Clone size is not always given. Where it is, it says once, few, many or a class for expanded clones.

CDR3aa: CASSGSGQGVYEQYF; CDR3nt: TGTGCCAGCAGCGGCTCTGGACAGGGGGTCTACGAGCAGTACTTC; d_gene: TRBD1; abundance: -; v_gene: TRBV6-5; j_gene: TRBJ2-7
CDR3aa: CASSTQGPGYTF; CDR3nt: TGTGCCAGTAGTACCCAGGGCCCTGGCTACACCTTC; d_gene: -; abundance: -; v_gene: TRBV19; j_gene: TRBJ1-2
CDR3aa: CASKGGDLLDGYTF; CDR3nt: TGCGCCAGCAAGGGGGGGGACCTCCTGGATGGCTACACCTTC; d_gene: -; abundance: -; v_gene: TRBV5-1; j_gene: TRBJ1-2
CDR3aa: CASSCRTGGDEQFF; CDR3nt: TGCGCCAGCAGTTGCCGGACAGGGGGCGATGAGCAGTTCTTC; d_gene: TRBD1; abundance: -; v_gene: TRBV10-1; j_gene: TRBJ2-1
CDR3aa: CSAPSELFF; CDR3nt: TGCAGTGCTCCGTCAGAACTGTTTTTT; d_gene: -; abundance: -; v_gene: TRBV20-1; j_gene: TRBJ1-4
CDR3aa: CASSQGFGNTEAFF; CDR3nt: TGTGCCAGCAGCCAAGGTTTCGGGAACACTGAAGCTTTCTTT; d_gene: -; abundance: few; v_gene: TRBV4-2; j_gene: TRBJ1-1
CDR3aa: CACSGKGYGYTF; CDR3nt: TGTGCCTGCTCAGGGAAAGGCTATGGCTACACCTTC; d_gene: -; abundance: once; v_gene: TRBV19; j_gene: TRBJ1-2
CDR3aa: CASSFGVAGEDEQYF; CDR3nt: TGTGCCAGCAGCTTCGGAGTAGCGGGAGAAGACGAGCAGTACTTC; d_gene: TRBD2; abundance: -; v_gene: TRBV11-3; j_gene: TRBJ2-7
CDR3aa: CASSYERETYEQYF; CDR3nt: TGTGCCAGCAGTTACGAGCGGGAAACCTACGAGCAGTACTTC; d_gene: TRBD2; abundance: -; v_gene: TRBV6-2/TRBV6-3; j_gene: TRBJ2-7
CDR3aa: CASSQDRRDGYTF; CDR3nt: TGTGCCAGCAGCCAAGATAGGAGGGATGGCTACACCTTC; d_gene: -; abundance: -; v_gene: TRBV4-2; j_gene: TRBJ1-2
CDR3aa: CASSRVAGYNEQFF; CDR3nt: TGTGCCAGCAGTCGAGTCGCGGGGTACAATGAGCAGTTCTTC; d_gene: -; abundance: -; v_gene: TRBV6-5; j_gene: TRBJ2-1
CDR3aa: CASSQGTSGVDTQYF; CDR3nt: TGCGCCAGCAGCCAAGGGACTAGCGGTGTAGATACGCAGTATTTT; d_gene: TRBD2; abundance: once; v_gene: TRBV4-1; j_gene: TRBJ2-3
CDR3aa: CASSSLEVVSSYEQYF; CDR3nt: TGTGCCAGCAGTTCCCTAGAGGTGGTTAGCTCCTACGAGCAGTACTTC; d_gene: -; abundance: -; v_gene: TRBV6-2/TRBV6-3; j_gene: TRBJ2-7
CDR3aa: CASSPGTGGYNSPLHF; CDR3nt: TGTGCCAGCAGCCCGGGGACAGGGGGCTATAATTCACCCCTCCACTTT; d_gene: TRBD1; abundance: -; v_gene: TRBV7-2; j_gene: TRBJ1-6
CDR3aa: CASSSSVNTEAFF; CDR3nt: TGTGCCAGCTCGTCTTCAGTTAACACTGAAGCTTTCTTT; d_gene: -; abundance: -; v_gene: TRBV18; j_gene: TRBJ1-1
CDR3aa: CASSSTGTGTEAFF; CDR3nt: TGCGCCAGCAGCTCCACCGGGACAGGGACTGAAGCTTTCTTT; d_gene: TRBD1; abundance: -; v_gene: TRBV5-1; j_gene: TRBJ1-1
CDR3aa: CASSPGGFGTDTQYF; CDR3nt: TGTGCCAGCAGCCCCGGAGGGTTCGGCACAGATACGCAGTATTTT; d_gene: -; abundance: -; v_gene: TRBV9; j_gene: TRBJ2-3
CDR3aa: CASRGGSFVNEQFF; CDR3nt: TGTGCCAGCAGGGGGGGATCGTTCGTCAATGAGCAGTTCTTC; d_gene: -; abundance: many; v_gene: TRBV2; j_gene: TRBJ2-1
CDR3aa: CASSLETGGSYEQYF; CDR3nt: TGTGCCAGCAGCTTAGAGACAGGGGGTTCCTACGAGCAGTACTTC; d_gene: TRBD1; abundance: -; v_gene: TRBV11-2; j_gene: TRBJ2-7
CDR3aa: CSAYAGSGNTIYF; CDR3nt: TGCAGCGCCTATGCGGGGTCTGGAAACACCATATATTTT; d_gene: -; abundance: -; v_gene: TRBV29-1; j_gene: TRBJ1-3
CDR3aa: CATSSGTANTGELFF; CDR3nt: TGTGCCACCAGCTCCGGGACAGCCAACACCGGGGAGCTGTTTTTT; d_gene: TRBD1; abundance: -; v_gene: TRBV15; j_gene: TRBJ2-2
CDR3aa: CASRPATGSSGANVLTF; CDR3nt: TGTGCCAGCAGACCTGCGACAGGCAGCTCTGGGGCCAACGTCCTGACTTTC; d_gene: -; abundance: -; v_gene: TRBV28; j_gene: TRBJ2-6
CDR3aa: CACPLVGTQYF; CDR3nt: TGTGCCTGCCCTTTAGTTGGTACGCAGTATTTT; d_gene: -; abundance: -; v_gene: TRBV30; j_gene: TRBJ2-3
CDR3aa: CAWSVVSPLHF; CDR3nt: TGTGCCTGGAGTGTCGTTTCACCCCTCCACTTT; d_gene: -; abundance: few; v_gene: TRBV30; j_gene: TRBJ1-6
CDR3aa: CASRASGRAETQYF; CDR3nt: TGTGCCAGCAGGGCTAGCGGGAGAGCGGAGACCCAGTACTTC; d_gene: TRBD2; abundance: once; v_gene: TRBV11-3; j_gene: TRBJ2-5
CDR3aa: CASSLGAATEAFF; CDR3nt: TGTGCCAGCAGCTTAGGAGCGGCCACTGAAGCTTTCTTT; d_gene: -; abundance: -; v_gene: TRBV7-3; j_gene: TRBJ1-1
CDR3aa: CASSPKVPGGSGNTIYF; CDR3nt: TGCGCCAGCAGCCCGAAAGTTCCAGGGGGCTCTGGAAACACCATATATTTT; d_gene: TRBD1; abundance: few; v_gene: TRBV4-3; j_gene: TRBJ1-3
CDR3aa: CASSQGATGQGYEQYF; CDR3nt: TGCGCCAGCAGCCAAGGCGCAACCGGACAGGGCTACGAGCAGTACTTC; d_gene: TRBD1; abundance: -; v_gene: TRBV4-3; j_gene: TRBJ2-7
CDR3aa: CASSRTGSGQPQHF; CDR3nt: TGTGCCAGTAGTCGGACTGGCTCTGGGCAGCCCCAGCATTTT; d_gene: -; abundance: -; v_gene: TRBV19; j_gene: TRBJ1-5
CDR3aa: CASSETGTGNQPQHF; CDR3nt: TGCGCCAGCAGTGAAACGGGGACAGGGAATCAGCCCCAGCATTTT; d_gene: TRBD1; abundance: -; v_gene: TRBV10-1; j_gene: TRBJ1-5
CDR3aa: CAWARQSAGYTF; CDR3nt: TGTGCCTGGGCCCGACAGAGCGCTGGCTACACCTTC; d_gene: -; abundance: few; v_gene: TRBV30; j_gene: TRBJ1-2
CDR3aa: CAIRDRGLHGEQYF; CDR3nt: TGTGCCATCAGGGACAGGGGGCTACACGGCGAGCAGTACTTC; d_gene: TRBD1; abundance: -; v_gene: TRBV10-3; j_gene: TRBJ2-7
CDR3aa: CASSLAGTGEMGSPLHF; CDR3nt: TGTGCCAGCAGCCTAGCCGGGACAGGGGAAATGGGTTCACCCCTCCACTTT; d_gene: TRBD1; abundance: -; v_gene: TRBV11-2; j_gene: TRBJ1-6
CDR3aa: CASAVRILAGVYNEQFF; CDR3nt: TGCGCCAGCGCTGTTCGAATTCTAGCGGGGGTATACAATGAGCAGTTCTTC; d_gene: TRBD2; abundance: -; v_gene: TRBV5-1; j_gene: TRBJ2-1
CDR3aa: CASSMASGSHTQYF; CDR3nt: TGTGCCAGTAGTATGGCTAGCGGGAGCCATACGCAGTATTTT; d_gene: TRBD2; abundance: -; v_gene: TRBV19; j_gene: TRBJ2-3
CDR3aa: CASSFGDRPSPLHF; CDR3nt: TGTGCCAGCAGCTTTGGGGACAGGCCATCACCCCTCCACTTT; d_gene: TRBD1; abundance: -; v_gene: TRBV11-1; j_gene: TRBJ1-6
CDR3aa: CASSPLGQNYGYTF; CDR3nt: TGTGCCAGCAGTCCCCTGGGACAGAACTATGGCTACACCTTC; d_gene: TRBD1; abundance: -; v_gene: TRBV6-5; j_gene: TRBJ1-2
CDR3aa: CASRSTGHEQFF; CDR3nt: TGTGCCAGTAGGAGCACAGGACATGAGCAGTTCTTC; d_gene: -; abundance: -; v_gene: TRBV19; j_gene: TRBJ2-1
CDR3aa: CASSHYFPLGQGDNYGYTF; CDR3nt: TGCGCCAGCAGCCATTACTTCCCCTTAGGACAGGGTGACAACTATGGCTACACCTTC; d_gene: TRBD1; abundance: -; v_gene: TRBV4-1; j_gene: TRBJ1-2
CDR3aa: CASDLGLNRQDTQYF; CDR3nt: TGTGCCTCCGATCTTGGACTTAATCGGCAAGATACGCAGTATTTT; d_gene: -; abundance: -; v_gene: TRBV30; j_gene: TRBJ2-3
CDR3aa: CATSHRGRGDTQYF; CDR3nt: TGTGCCACCAGTCACAGGGGAAGGGGAGATACGCAGTATTTT; d_gene: TRBD1; abundance: -; v_gene: TRBV24-1; j_gene: TRBJ2-3
CDR3aa: CSALETTEQYF; CDR3nt: TGCAGTGCTCTGGAGACGACCGAGCAGTACTTC; d_gene: -; abundance: few; v_gene: TRBV20-1; j_gene: TRBJ2-7
CDR3aa: CASSAGRARNSPLHF; CDR3nt: TGTGCCAGCAGCGCGGGCCGGGCACGTAATTCACCCCTCCACTTT; d_gene: -; abundance: -; v_gene: TRBV7-8; j_gene: TRBJ1-6
CDR3aa: CASSQQGSNTEAFF; CDR3nt: TGTGCCAGCAGCCAGCAGGGGTCAAACACTGAAGCTTTCTTT; d_gene: -; abundance: -; v_gene: TRBV7-9; j_gene: TRBJ1-1
CDR3aa: CASSEIGRPNYGYTF; CDR3nt: TGTGCCAGCAGTGAAATAGGCAGGCCTAACTATGGCTACACCTTC; d_gene: -; abundance: -; v_gene: TRBV6-1; j_gene: TRBJ1-2